This T cell receptor beta chain was sequenced for a study of T-cell memory formation after mild COVID-19. Whole-study findings and limits: Clones contracting day 15 to 85 were balanced CD4/CD8; later expanders leaned CD4+.

TCRdb reanalysed the 5' RACE reads using MiXCR and keeps one entry per CDR3 protein. This table has 250,000 or so distinct CDR3 sequences, around a tenth appearing once. A word on this clonotype: Its antigen is currently unknown.

Per germline, CDR1 LGHDT and CDR2 YNNKEL (reference sequence). Between the trimmed V and J ends, which lost 1 base and 0 bases, there was a span of 8 bases. CDR3 size: 15 residues. V gene TRBV3-1 combines with J gene TRBJ2-3; weak D call: TRBD1 (6 bases). This TCR derives from a man between 18 and 29 years old who had mild COVID-19 (a few samples of this study predate the infection). Cell type and time point are not known. Sequencing was performed on PBMCs or a T cell subset sorted from them (not recorded which). Written as DNA, the CDR3 is TGTGCCAGCAGCCAAGGACAGGCTAGCACAGATACGCAGTATTTT. Protein: CASSQGQASTDTQYF.